Detailed here is one TCR beta chain. This receptor's antigen is unknown. No clone much larger than this one lies a single base away; base qualities are absent. Selection of patients required sufficient residual fresh-frozen tumor tissue and over two years of available survival data. An isocitrate dehydrogenase mutation was not carried by any of the glioblastoma patients, although molecular status was otherwise variable. PBMC were collected before vaccination, two weeks after the third vaccination, and at tumor progression when it occurred. The Qiagen DNeasy Blood extraction Kit was used for extraction of genomic DNA. The data originate from a study of glioma-infiltrating T cells after dendritic cell vaccination (dated by TCRdb to about 2016). Describing the broader study: The cohort included some 15 glioblastoma patients drawn from Phase I and II dendritic cell vaccination trials, of whom 9 were newly diagnosed and 6 had recurrent disease. Between 2003 and 2012, patients were given autologous tumor lysate-pulsed dendritic cell vaccination. Tumor-infiltrating lymphocyte content was quantified and tumor and blood repertoires were compared in dendritic cell-vaccinated glioblastoma patients by deep sequencing of TCR beta CDR3 regions. TCR sequencing metrics, including TIL content and tumor-blood repertoire overlap, were correlated with survival after dendritic cell vaccination. The vaccine was prepared from monocyte-derived dendritic cells that were cultured for 6 to 7 days with IL-4 and GM-CSF and then pulsed overnight with autologous tumor lysate. Three intradermal dendritic cell vaccine injections were administered to patients at biweekly intervals in the arm below the axilla. The investigation overall reported the following: The cohort was small and heterogeneous, and full blood and tumor sets were available for few patients, with initial-recurrent tumor pairs available for even fewer patients. TCR clonality showed no direct relationship with survival, which suggests that a diverse polyclonal response may be important. After dendritic cell vaccination, a higher estimated pretreatment TIL content predicted longer time to progression and overall survival. The TCR overlap response model with three groups was called speculative and said to need prospective validation.

The CDR3 contains 16 residues, cysteine and phenylalanine counted. Kept here is only the CDR3 DNA, which spans 48 bases and is read in frame from base 1. Sequences SGHTS (CDR1) and YDEGEE (CDR2) are obtained from the germline V gene. At the junction V is shortened by 2 bases and J by 2 bases, with 14 bases in between. The immunoSEQ assay amplified TCRB CDR3 regions from approximately 2 micrograms of genomic DNA, or from all available DNA when less than that amount was available. The multiplex PCR relied on 60 forward primers for TCR V beta segments and 13 reverse primers for J beta segments. To estimate the number of reads per starting template, synthetic control templates were added to each sample at limiting dilution. The Illumina HiSeq System generated sequencing reads of 87 bp. As for the original processing: PCR and sequencing errors were removed by a nearest neighbor algorithm that merged closely related sequences. TCR overlap was measured as the percentage of unique tumor TCR beta sequences that were also present in the peripheral blood of the same patient. What TCRdb holds here is the immuneACCESS table cut down to in-frame rearrangements. Part of the clones is not present; checked against another copy, under half of the missing clones reflect an unresolved V gene, and the others are unexplained. V and J calls and clone size are copied from that table; D and trimming were computed from the DNA. This sample comprises about 95,000 clones, 70% to 90% of them detected only once. The ten largest clones capture around 3% of the sample.

The sequenced sample was blood, obtained before dendritic cell vaccination. This sequence originates from a human donor with glioblastoma. The receptor chain draws on TRBV5-8 and TRBJ1-5; TRBD1 might be the D gene, on 6 matching bases. The DNA is as follows: TGTGCCAGCAGCTTAAGGGGCAGGGGTGGCAATCAGCCCCAGCATTTT. This is translated as CASSLRGRGGNQPQHF.